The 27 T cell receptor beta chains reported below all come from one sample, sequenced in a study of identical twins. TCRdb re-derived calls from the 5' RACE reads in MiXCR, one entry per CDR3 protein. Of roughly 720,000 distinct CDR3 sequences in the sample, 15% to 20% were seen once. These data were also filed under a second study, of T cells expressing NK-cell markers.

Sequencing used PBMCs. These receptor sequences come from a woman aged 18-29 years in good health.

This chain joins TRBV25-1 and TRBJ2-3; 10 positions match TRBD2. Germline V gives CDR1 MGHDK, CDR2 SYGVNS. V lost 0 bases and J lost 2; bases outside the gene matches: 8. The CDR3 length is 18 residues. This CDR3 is CASSEYRPSGGFTDTQYF. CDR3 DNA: TGTGCCAGCAGTGAATATAGGCCTAGCGGGGGCTTCACAGATACGCAGTATTTT. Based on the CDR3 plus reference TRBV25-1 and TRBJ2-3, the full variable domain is EADIYQTPRYLVIGTGKKITLECSQTMGHDKMYWYQQDPGMELHLIHYSYGVNSTEKGDLSSESTVSRIRTEHFPLTLESARPSHTSQYLCASSEYRPSGGFTDTQYFGPGTRLTVL.

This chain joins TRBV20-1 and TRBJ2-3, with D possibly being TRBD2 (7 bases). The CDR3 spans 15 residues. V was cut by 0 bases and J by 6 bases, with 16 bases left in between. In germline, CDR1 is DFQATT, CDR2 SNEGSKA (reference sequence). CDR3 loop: CSARELGGGLDTQYF. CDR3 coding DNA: TGCAGTGCTAGAGAGTTGGGGGGGGGCCTGGATACGCAGTATTTT.

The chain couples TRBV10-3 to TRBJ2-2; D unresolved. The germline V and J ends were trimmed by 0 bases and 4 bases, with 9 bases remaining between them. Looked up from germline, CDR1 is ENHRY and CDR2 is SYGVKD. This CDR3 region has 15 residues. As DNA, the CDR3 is TGTGCCATCAGTGAGTCCCGGTGGCTCACCGGGGAGCTGTTTTTT. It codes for CAISESRWLTGELFF.

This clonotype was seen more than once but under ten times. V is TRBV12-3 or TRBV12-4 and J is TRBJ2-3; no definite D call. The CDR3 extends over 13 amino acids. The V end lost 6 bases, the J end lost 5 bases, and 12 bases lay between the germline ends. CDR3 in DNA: TGTGCCAGCAGCCGAATCCAAGTAGATACGCAGTATTTT. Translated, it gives CASSRIQVDTQYF.

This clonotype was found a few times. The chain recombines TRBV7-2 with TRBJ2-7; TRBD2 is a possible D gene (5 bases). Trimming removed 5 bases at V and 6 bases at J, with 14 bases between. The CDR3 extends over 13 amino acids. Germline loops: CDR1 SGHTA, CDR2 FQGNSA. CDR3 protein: CASSLDRGIEQYF. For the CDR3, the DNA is TGTGCCAGCAGCCTAGACCGAGGGATCGAGCAGTACTTC.

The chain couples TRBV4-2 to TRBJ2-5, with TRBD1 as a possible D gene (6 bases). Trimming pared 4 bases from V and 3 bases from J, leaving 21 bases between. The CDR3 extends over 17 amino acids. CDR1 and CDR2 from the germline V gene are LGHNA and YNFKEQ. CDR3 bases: TGTGCCAGCAGCCCCGGGATCCTCGGGACAAGAAAAGAGACCCAGTACTTC. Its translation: CASSPGILGTRKETQYF.

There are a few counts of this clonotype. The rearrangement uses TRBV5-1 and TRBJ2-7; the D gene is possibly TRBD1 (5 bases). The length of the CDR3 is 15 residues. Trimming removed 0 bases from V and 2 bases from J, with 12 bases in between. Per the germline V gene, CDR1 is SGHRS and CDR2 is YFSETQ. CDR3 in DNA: TGCGCCAGCAGCTTGGCCACGGCAGGGCCCTACGAGCAGTACTTC. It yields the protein CASSLATAGPYEQYF. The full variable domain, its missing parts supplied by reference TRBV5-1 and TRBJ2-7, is KAGVTQTPRYLIKTRGQQVTLSCSPISGHRSVSWYQQTPGQGLQFLFEYFSETQRNKGNFPGRFSGRQFSNSRSEMNVSTLELGDSALYLCASSLATAGPYEQYFGPGTRLTVT.

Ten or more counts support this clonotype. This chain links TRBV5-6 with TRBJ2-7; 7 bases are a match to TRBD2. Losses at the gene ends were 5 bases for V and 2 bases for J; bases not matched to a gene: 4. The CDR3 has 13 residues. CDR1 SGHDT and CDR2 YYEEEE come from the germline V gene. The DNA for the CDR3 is TGTGCCAGCAGTCCAGGGAGGGCCTACGAGCAGTACTTC. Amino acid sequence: CASSPGRAYEQYF. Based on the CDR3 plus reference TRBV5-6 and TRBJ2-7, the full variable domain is DAGVTQSPTHLIKTRGQQVTLRCSPKSGHDTVSWYQQALGQGPQFIFQYYEEEERQRGNFPDRFSGHQFPNYSSELNVNALLLGDSALYLCASSPGRAYEQYFGPGTRLTVT.

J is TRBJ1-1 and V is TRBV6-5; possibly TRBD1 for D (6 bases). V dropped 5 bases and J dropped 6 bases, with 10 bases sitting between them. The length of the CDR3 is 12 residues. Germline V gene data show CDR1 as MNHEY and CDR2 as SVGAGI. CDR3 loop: CASSTGSAEAFF. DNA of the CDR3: TGTGCCAGCAGTACAGGGTCCGCTGAAGCTTTCTTT.

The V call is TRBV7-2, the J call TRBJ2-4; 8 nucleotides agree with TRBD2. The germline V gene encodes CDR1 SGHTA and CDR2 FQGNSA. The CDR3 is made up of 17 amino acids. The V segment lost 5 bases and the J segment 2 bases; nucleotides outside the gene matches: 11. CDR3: CASSIIAGWGSKNIQYF. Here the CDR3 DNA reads TGTGCCAGCAGCATCATAGCGGGGTGGGGGTCCAAAAACATTCAGTACTTC. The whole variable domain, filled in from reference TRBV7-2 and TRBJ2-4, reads GAGVSQSPSNKVTEKGKDVELRCDPISGHTALYWYRQSLGQGLEFLIYFQGNSAPDKSGLPSDRFSAERTGGSVSTLTIQRTQQEDSAVYLCASSIIAGWGSKNIQYFGAGTRLSVL.

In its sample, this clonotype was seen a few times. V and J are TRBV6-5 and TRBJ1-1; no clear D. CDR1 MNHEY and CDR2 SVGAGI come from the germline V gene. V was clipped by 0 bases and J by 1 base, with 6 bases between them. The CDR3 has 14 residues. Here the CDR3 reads CASSYSPGNTEAFF. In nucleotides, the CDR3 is TGTGCCAGCAGTTACTCGCCAGGGAACACTGAAGCTTTCTTT.

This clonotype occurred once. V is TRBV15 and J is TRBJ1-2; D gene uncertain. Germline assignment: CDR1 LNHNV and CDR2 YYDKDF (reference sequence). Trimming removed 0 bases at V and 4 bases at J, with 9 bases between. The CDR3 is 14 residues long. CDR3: CATSRDRRAYGYTF. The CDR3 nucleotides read TGTGCCACCAGCAGAGATCGCCGGGCCTATGGCTACACCTTC.

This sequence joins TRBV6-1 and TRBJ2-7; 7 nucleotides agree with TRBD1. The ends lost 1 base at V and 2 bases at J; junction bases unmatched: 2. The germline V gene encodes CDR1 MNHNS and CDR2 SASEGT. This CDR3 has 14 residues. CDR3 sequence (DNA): TGTGCCAGCAGTGAAGTAACAGGGGCCTACGAGCAGTACTTC. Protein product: CASSEVTGAYEQYF.

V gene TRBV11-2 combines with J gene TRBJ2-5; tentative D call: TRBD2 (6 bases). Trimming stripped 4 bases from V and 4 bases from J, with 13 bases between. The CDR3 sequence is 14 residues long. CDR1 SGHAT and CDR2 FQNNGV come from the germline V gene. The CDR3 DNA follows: TGTGCCAGCAGCTCTCCTAGGGAGGTAGAGACCCAGTACTTC. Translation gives CASSSPREVETQYF.

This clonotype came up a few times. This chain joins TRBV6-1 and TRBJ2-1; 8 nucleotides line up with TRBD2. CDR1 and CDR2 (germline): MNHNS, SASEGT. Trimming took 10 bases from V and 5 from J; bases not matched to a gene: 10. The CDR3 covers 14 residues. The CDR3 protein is CATSLGGAHNEQFF. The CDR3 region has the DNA TGTGCCACCTCACTCGGGGGGGCCCACAATGAGCAGTTCTTC.

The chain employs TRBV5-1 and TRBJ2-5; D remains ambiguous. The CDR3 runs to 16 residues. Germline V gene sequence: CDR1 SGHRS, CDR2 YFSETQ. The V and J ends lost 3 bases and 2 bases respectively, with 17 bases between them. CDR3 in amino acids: CASSSPQARIQETQYF. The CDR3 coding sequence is TGCGCCAGCAGCTCCCCCCAGGCTCGAATACAAGAGACCCAGTACTTC.

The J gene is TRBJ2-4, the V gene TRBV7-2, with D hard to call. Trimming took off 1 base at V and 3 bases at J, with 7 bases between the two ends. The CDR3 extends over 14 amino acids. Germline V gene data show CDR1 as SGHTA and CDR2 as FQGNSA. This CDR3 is CASSLGVVKNIQYF. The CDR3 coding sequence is TGTGCCAGCAGCTTAGGTGTCGTCAAAAACATTCAGTACTTC.

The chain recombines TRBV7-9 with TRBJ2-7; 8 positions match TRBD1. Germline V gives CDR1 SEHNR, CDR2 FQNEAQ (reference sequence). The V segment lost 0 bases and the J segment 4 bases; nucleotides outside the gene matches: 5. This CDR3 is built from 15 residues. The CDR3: CASSLAGQALYEQYF. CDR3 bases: TGTGCCAGCAGCTTAGCGGGACAGGCGCTATACGAGCAGTACTTC.

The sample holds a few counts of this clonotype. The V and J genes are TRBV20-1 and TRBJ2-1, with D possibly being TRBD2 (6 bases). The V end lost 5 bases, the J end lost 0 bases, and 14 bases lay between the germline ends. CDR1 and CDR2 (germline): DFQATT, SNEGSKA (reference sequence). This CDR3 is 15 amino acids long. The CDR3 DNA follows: TGCAGTGCTCTACGCGGGGTTCGCTCCTACAATGAGCAGTTCTTC. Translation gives CSALRGVRSYNEQFF.

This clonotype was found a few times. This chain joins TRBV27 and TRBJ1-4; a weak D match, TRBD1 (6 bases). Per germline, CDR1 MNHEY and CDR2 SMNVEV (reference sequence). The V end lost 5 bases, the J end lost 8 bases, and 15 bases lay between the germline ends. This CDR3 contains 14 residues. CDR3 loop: CASSARGVPEKLFF. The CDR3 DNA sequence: TGTGCCAGCAGTGCCAGGGGAGTTCCCGAAAAACTGTTTTTT.

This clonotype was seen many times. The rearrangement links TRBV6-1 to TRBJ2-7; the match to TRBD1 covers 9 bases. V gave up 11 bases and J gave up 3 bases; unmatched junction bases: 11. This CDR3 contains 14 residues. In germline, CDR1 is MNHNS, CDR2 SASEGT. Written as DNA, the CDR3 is TGTGCCGTTAGGCCGGGACAGGGTCTCTACGAGCAGTACTTC. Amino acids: CAVRPGQGLYEQYF.

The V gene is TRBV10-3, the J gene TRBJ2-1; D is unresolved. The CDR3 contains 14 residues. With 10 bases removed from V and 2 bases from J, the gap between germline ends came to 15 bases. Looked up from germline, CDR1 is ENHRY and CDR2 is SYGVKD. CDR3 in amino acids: CATTVGGAYNEQFF. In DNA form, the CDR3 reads TGTGCCACCACGGTTGGTGGAGCCTACAATGAGCAGTTCTTC.

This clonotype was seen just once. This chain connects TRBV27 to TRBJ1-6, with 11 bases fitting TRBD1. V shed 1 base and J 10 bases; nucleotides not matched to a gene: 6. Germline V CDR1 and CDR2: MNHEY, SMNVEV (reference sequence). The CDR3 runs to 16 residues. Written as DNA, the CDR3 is TGTGCCAGCAGTTTATTAAGGACAGGGGGCCAATCACCCCTCCACTTT. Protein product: CASSLLRTGGQSPLHF.

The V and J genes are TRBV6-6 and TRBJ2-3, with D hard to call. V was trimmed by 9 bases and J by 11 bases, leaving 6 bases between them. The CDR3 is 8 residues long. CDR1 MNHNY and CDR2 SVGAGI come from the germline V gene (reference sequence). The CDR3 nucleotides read TGTGCCAGACTCGGGCAGTATTTT. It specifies CARLGQYF.

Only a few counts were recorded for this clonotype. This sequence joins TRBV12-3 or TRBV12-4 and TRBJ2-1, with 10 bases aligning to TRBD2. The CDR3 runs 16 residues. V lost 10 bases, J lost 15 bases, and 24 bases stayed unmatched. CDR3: CATSTDYGLAGEIGFF. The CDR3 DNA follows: TGTGCCACCAGCACAGATTATGGGCTAGCGGGAGAAATTGGGTTCTTC.

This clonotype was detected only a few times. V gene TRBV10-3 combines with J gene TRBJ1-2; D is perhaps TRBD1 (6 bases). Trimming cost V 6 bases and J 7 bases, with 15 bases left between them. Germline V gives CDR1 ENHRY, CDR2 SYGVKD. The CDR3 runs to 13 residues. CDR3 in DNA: TGTGCCATCAGAGAACAGGGCAAGGCTGGCTACACCTTC. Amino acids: CAIREQGKAGYTF.

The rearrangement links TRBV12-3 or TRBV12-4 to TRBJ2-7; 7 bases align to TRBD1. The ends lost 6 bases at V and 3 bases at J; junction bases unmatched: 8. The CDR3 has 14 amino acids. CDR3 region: CASSLPGQRYEQYF. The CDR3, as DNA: TGTGCCAGCAGCCTTCCGGGACAGCGCTACGAGCAGTACTTC.